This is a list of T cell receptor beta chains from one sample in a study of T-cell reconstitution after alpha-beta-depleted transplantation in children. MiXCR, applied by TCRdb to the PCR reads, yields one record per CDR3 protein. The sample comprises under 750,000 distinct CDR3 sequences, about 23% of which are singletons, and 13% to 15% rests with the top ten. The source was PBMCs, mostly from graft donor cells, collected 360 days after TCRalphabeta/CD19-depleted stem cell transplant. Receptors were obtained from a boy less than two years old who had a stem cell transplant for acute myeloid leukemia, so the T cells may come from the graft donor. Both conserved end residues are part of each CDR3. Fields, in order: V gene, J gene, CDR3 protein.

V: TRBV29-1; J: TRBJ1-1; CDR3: CSVGRDRGRNTEAFF
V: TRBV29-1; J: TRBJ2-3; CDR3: CSVELEGSGTDTQYF
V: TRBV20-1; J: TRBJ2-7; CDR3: CSARAAGQGSEQYF
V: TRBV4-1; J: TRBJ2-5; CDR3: CASSPFDRAQETQYF
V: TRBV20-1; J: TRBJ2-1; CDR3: CSAPDSQDPYNEQFF
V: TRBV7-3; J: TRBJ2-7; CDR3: CASSSAGTNLNEQYF
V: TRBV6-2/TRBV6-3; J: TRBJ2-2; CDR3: CASSPTLRAGGELFF
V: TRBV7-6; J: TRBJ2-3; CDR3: CASSPEGIGTDTQYF
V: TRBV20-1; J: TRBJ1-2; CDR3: CSAREQGNYGYTF
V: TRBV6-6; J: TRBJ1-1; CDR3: CATAKPSEAFF
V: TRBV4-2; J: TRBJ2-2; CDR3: CASSQVQTSGGSTGELFF
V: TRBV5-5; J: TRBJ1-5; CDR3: CASSFPDGDSNQPQHF
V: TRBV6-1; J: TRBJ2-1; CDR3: CASRGLSYNEQFF
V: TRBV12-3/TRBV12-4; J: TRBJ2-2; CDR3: CASGRVANTGELFF
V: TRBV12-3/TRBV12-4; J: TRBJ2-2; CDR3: CASTMNGELFF
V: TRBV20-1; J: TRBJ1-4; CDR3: CSARSETGDEKLFF
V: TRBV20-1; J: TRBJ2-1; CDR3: CSAGLAVYNEQFF
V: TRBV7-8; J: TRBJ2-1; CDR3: CASSSILAGGGDEQFF
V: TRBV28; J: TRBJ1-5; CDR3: CASRNGGRNQPQHF
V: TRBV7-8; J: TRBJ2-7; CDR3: CASSTGQVNYEQYF
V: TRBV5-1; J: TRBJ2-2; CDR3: CASSLERSPNTGELFF
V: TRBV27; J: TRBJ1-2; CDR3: CASTSVGSYGYTF
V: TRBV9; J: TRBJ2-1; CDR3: CASSVAGQSYNEQFF
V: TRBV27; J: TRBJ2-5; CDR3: CASRGLKTQYF
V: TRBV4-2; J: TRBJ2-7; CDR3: CASSIRQGGADEQYF
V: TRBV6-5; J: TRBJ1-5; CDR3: CASSYYGLGLNQPQHF
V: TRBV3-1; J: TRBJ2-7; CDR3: CASSRQDTYEQYF
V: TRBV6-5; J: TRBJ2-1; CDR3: CASSYSQVEPSQFF
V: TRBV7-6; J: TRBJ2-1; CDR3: CASSLRGGLGNEQFF
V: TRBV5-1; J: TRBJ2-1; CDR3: CASSFAHGVDGEQFF
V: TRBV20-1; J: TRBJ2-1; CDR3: CSARVLAGGLSYNEQFF
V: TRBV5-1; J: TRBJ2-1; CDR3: CASSLGEHLEQFF
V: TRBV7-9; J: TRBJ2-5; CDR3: CASRETAGGETQYF
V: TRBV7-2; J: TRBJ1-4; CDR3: CASSRGQLTTNEKLFF
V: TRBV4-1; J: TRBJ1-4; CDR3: CASSRAPGLGSEKLFF